This T cell receptor beta chain was identified in a study of technical replicates of blood from several donors. The protocol was immunoSEQ multiplex PCR, while the TCRdb copy is restricted to in-frame clones and leaves out a portion. The sample contains about 88,000 clones, just under 95% of which appear only once. CDR3 length: 13 residues. The V gene end was trimmed by 1 base and the J gene end by 7 bases; junction bases not matched to a gene: 6. CDR1 GTSNPN and CDR2 SVGIG come from the germline V gene (reference sequence). The sample consisted of T cells isolated from PBMCs. This sequence originates from a human donor in good health. The V call is TRBV30, the J call TRBJ1-2; TRBD1 agrees at 7 bases. The CDR3 reads CAWSEGQYFGYTF. The CDR3 coding sequence is TGTGCCTGGAGTGAGGGACAGTACTTTGGCTACACCTTC.